A single sample is the source of the 10 T cell receptor beta chains below, sequenced in a study of T cells in tuberculosis. The assay was immunoSEQ multiplex PCR, and TCRdb's table has in-frame clones only and misses some. The sample has fewer than 40,000 clones; 94% are singletons. The sample was PBMCs. The receptors come from a donor aged 10 to 29 with latent tuberculosis or without tuberculosis infection.

V usage is TRBV5-4 and J usage is TRBJ2-1, with 7 bases lining up with TRBD2. CDR3 size: 17 residues. V lost 3 bases to trimming and J lost 0 bases; unmatched junction nucleotides: 9. Looked up from germline, CDR1 is SGHNT and CDR2 is YYREEE (reference sequence). The CDR3 reads CASSSEPLASSYNEQFF. CDR3 bases: TGTGCCAGCAGCTCCGAACCACTAGCGTCCTCCTACAATGAGCAGTTCTTC. The full variable domain, rest sourced from reference TRBV5-4 and TRBJ2-1, is ETGVTQSPTHLIKTRGQQVTLRCSSQSGHNTVSWYQQALGQGPQFIFQYYREEENGRGNFPPRFSGLQFPNYSSELNVNALELDDSALYLCASSSEPLASSYNEQFFGPGTRLTVL.

This chain joins TRBV7-9 and TRBJ2-3; no reliable D call. Trimming took off 11 bases at V and 3 bases at J, with 18 bases between the two ends. Germline V lookup: CDR1 SEHNR, CDR2 FQNEAQ (reference sequence). This CDR3 contains 14 residues. The CDR3 spells CASEVARPTDTQYF. In nucleotides, the CDR3 is TGTGCCTCCGAGGTCGCCCGGCCGACAGATACGCAGTATTTT.

J is TRBJ2-7 and V is TRBV7-3, with 7 bases lining up with TRBD1. The junction had 7 bases not matched to a gene; V was cut back by 5 bases and J by 6 bases. Germline V gene sequence: CDR1 SGHTA, CDR2 FQGTGA. This CDR3 has 13 residues. In nucleotides, the CDR3 is TGTGCCAGCAGCCTTAGACAGGGCGGCGAGCAGTACTTC. It translates to CASSLRQGGEQYF.

CDR3 residues: CASSSSGANVLTF. The CDR3 bases are TGTGCCAGCAGCTCGTCCGGGGCCAACGTCCTGACTTTC. The chain combines TRBV7-3 with TRBJ2-6; D is undetermined. This CDR3 comprises 13 residues. Germline-derived CDR1 and CDR2 are SGHTA and FQGTGA. V lost 4 bases and J 4 bases, leaving 5 bases between the germline ends. Full variable domain (missing parts from reference TRBV7-3 and TRBJ2-6): GAGVSQTPSNKVTEKGKYVELRCDPISGHTALYWYRQSLGQGPEFLIYFQGTGAADDSGLPNDRFFAVRPEGSVSTLKIQRTERGDSAVYLCASSSSGANVLTFGAGSRLTVL.

This chain links TRBV19 with TRBJ2-3; D is undetermined. This CDR3 is built from 12 residues. V was shortened by 8 bases and J by 3 bases, with 9 bases between the two germline ends. The germline gives CDR1 LNHDA, CDR2 SQIVND (reference sequence). The DNA for the CDR3 is TGTGCCAGTGATCCGGGTACAGATACGCAGTATTTT. It yields the protein CASDPGTDTQYF.

This sequence joins TRBV2 and TRBJ2-5; D unclear. Looked up from germline, CDR1 is SNHLY and CDR2 is FYNNEI. The CDR3 runs to 10 residues. Trimming pared 7 bases from V and 11 bases from J, leaving 11 bases between. CDR3 in amino acids: CASTLRWQYF. CDR3 nucleotide sequence: TGTGCCAGCACCCTACGATGGCAGTACTTC. Drawing the rest from reference TRBV2 and TRBJ2-5, the complete variable domain is EPEVTQTPSHQVTQMGQEVILRCVPISNHLYFYWYRQILGQKVEFLVSFYNNEISEKSEIFDDQFSVERPDGSNFTLKIRSTKLEDSAMYFCASTLRWQYFGPGTRLLVL.

The chain couples TRBV6-1 to TRBJ2-3, with D possibly TRBD2 on 6 matching bases. Looked up from germline, CDR1 is MNHNS and CDR2 is SASEGT. Trimming removed 7 bases from V and 2 bases from J, with 13 bases in between. This CDR3 has 14 amino acids. The CDR3 DNA reads as TGTGCCAGCACCACTAGCCGGCTCACAGATACGCAGTATTTT. Its protein product is CASTTSRLTDTQYF.

J is TRBJ1-1 and V is TRBV6-5, with 9 bases lining up with TRBD1. CDR3 length: 14 residues. Per the germline V gene, CDR1 is MNHEY and CDR2 is SVGAGI. With 7 bases clipped from V and 3 bases from J, the junction kept 6 bases outside the gene matches. The CDR3 nucleotides read TGTGCCAGCACGCACAGGGGGCGCGACACTGAAGCTTTCTTT. This sequence encodes CASTHRGRDTEAFF.

The rearrangement joins TRBV15 to TRBJ1-3; TRBD1 might be the D (5 bases). Germline-derived CDR1 and CDR2 are LNHNV and YYDKDF (reference sequence). The CDR3 is 14 amino acids. V gave up 5 bases and J gave up 11 bases, with 19 bases separating them. CDR3 region: CATSSRRPGTSIYF. The CDR3 nucleotides read TGTGCCACCAGCTCCCGACGTCCGGGGACTTCCATATATTTT.

The V call is TRBV4-1, the J call TRBJ2-1; 7 bases fit TRBD2. In germline, CDR1 is MGHRA, CDR2 YSYEKL. After removal of 4 bases from V and 1 base from J, the junction contained 10 bases not matched to a gene. This CDR3 region has 17 residues. The CDR3, as DNA: TGCGCCAGCAGCCCTTCCCTAGCGGAAGGGTCCTACAATGAGCAGTTCTTC. This codes for CASSPSLAEGSYNEQFF.